These 22 T cell receptor beta chains came from one sample sequenced in a study of T cell responses to AZD1222 COVID-19 vaccine. The table came from immunoSEQ multiplex PCR; TCRdb's copy has only in-frame clones and leaves some out. In the table there are about 88,000 clones, approximately 91% of which are singletons. Material: peripheral blood, obtained on day 0 of AZD1222 vaccination. These TCRs come from an adult in good health.

The V call is TRBV19, the J call TRBJ2-7, with D perhaps given as TRBD1 or TRBD2 (5 bases each). CDR1 and CDR2 from the germline V gene are LNHDA and SQIVND (reference sequence). This CDR3 contains 14 residues. Trimming shortened V by 3 bases and J by 9 bases, and 18 bases separated the two germline ends. This CDR3 reads CASSMAPGATRQYF. In DNA, the CDR3 is TGTGCCAGTAGTATGGCCCCCGGGGCCACAAGGCAGTACTTC.

The V call is TRBV6-1, the J call TRBJ2-1; 8 nucleotides align to TRBD1. Germline values: CDR1 MNHNS, CDR2 SASEGT. This CDR3 is 14 amino acids long. V lost 3 bases and J lost 6; bases outside the gene matches: 4. CDR3 DNA: TGTGCCAGCAGTGAGCCAGGGGGCATCAATGAGCAGTTCTTC. This encodes CASSEPGGINEQFF.

The rearrangement links TRBV9 to TRBJ1-6; no clear D gene. From germline, CDR1 is SGDLS and CDR2 YYNGEE. V gave up 0 bases and J gave up 8 bases, with 6 bases separating them. The length of the CDR3 is 13 residues. The CDR3 loop reads CASSVDRDSPLHF. CDR3 coding DNA: TGTGCCAGCAGCGTAGATCGGGATTCACCCCTCCACTTT.

The chain employs TRBV5-1 and TRBJ1-5; maybe TRBD1 (6 bases). This CDR3 contains 16 residues. The V gene lost 0 bases and the J gene lost 6 bases, with 16 bases spanning the gap. The germline CDR1 and CDR2 sequences are SGHRS and YFSETQ. CDR3 DNA: TGCGCCAGCAGCTTGGCACCGGGGGCAGTCGGTCAGCCCCAGCATTTT. It yields the protein CASSLAPGAVGQPQHF.

This chain links TRBV30 with TRBJ2-2, with a possible D match to TRBD1 (6 bases). The V gene's germline CDR1 is GTSNPN and CDR2 SVGIG (reference sequence). With 1 base removed from V and 2 bases from J, the gap between germline ends came to 14 bases. CDR3 size: 16 residues. As DNA, the CDR3 is TGTGCCTGGAGTGCCCGACAGGTGATAAACACCGGGGAGCTGTTTTTT. It encodes CAWSARQVINTGELFF.

In its sample, this clone was seen a few times. DNA of the CDR3: TGTGCCAGCAGCCTAGAAGGGATCTCTAACTATGGCTACACCTTC. It specifies CASSLEGISNYGYTF. V is TRBV9 and J is TRBJ1-2; D ambiguous. From germline, CDR1 is SGDLS and CDR2 YYNGEE. This CDR3 spans 15 amino acids. Trimming pared 4 bases from V and 0 bases from J, leaving 13 bases between. The complete variable domain, with remaining parts taken from reference TRBV9 and TRBJ1-2, reads DSGVTQTPKHLITATGQRVTLRCSPRSGDLSVYWYQQSLDQGLQFLIQYYNGEERAKGNILERFSAQQFPDLHSELNLSSLELGDSALYFCASSLEGISNYGYTFGSGTRLTVV.

J is TRBJ2-1 and V is TRBV12-5, with 16 bases identical to TRBD2. In germline, CDR1 is LGHNT, CDR2 FRNRAP. The V gene end was trimmed by 6 bases and the J gene end by 9 bases; junction bases not matched to a gene: 11. The CDR3 has 17 amino acids. The chain's CDR3 is CASGKGTSGGVYGEQFF. CDR3 DNA: TGTGCTAGTGGAAAAGGGACTAGCGGGGGGGTTTATGGTGAGCAGTTCTTC.

This sequence joins TRBV6-5 and TRBJ2-5; 7 nucleotides line up with TRBD2. V lost 5 bases to trimming and J lost 5 bases; unmatched junction nucleotides: 5. The CDR3 sequence is 13 residues long. The germline V gene encodes CDR1 MNHEY and CDR2 SVGAGI. CDR3 protein: CASSPLGGETQYF. CDR3 nucleotide sequence: TGTGCCAGCAGTCCTCTGGGGGGGGAGACCCAGTACTTC.

The rearrangement uses TRBV21-1 and TRBJ1-6; the D segment call TRBD1 is taken from the table without a DNA check. TRBV21-1 is reported as a pseudogene. The CDR3 runs 19 residues. The CDR3: CASSKKGTLPTAYNSPLHF. The DNA of the CDR3 is TGTGCCAGCAGCAAAAAGGGAACCTTGCCGACAGCCTATAATTCACCCCTCCACTTT.

The chain uses TRBV6-5 and TRBJ2-7; 8 positions match TRBD2. Germline trimming cut 7 bases from V and 6 bases from J; bases unmatched to any gene: 11. CDR1 and CDR2 (germline): MNHEY, SVGAGI. This CDR3 spans 14 amino acids. The DNA for the CDR3 is TGTGCCAGCAACCCAGCGGGAGTCCCGGGCGAGCAGTACTTC. This codes for CASNPAGVPGEQYF.

The chain has TRBV13 and TRBJ1-6, with D tentatively TRBD1 (6 bases). The V gene lost 0 bases and the J gene lost 7 bases, with 19 bases spanning the gap. The CDR3 is 18 amino acids. Germline V gene sequence: CDR1 PRHDT, CDR2 FYEKMQ (reference sequence). The CDR3 region has the DNA TGTGCCAGCAGCTTAGGGCAGGGGCGTATGAGGGGGAATTCACCCCTCCACTTT. Protein: CASSLGQGRMRGNSPLHF.

The chain carries TRBV20-1 and TRBJ2-7, with a possible D match to TRBD1 (6 bases). V lost 3 bases, J lost 6 bases, and 12 bases lay in between. This CDR3 has 12 residues. The germline V gene encodes CDR1 DFQATT and CDR2 SNEGSKA (reference sequence). CDR3 loop: CSASYRAGEQYF. The CDR3 nucleotides are TGCAGTGCTAGTTACAGGGCGGGCGAGCAGTACTTC.

The count of this clone is one. This chain joins TRBV19 and TRBJ1-4; 7 bases map to TRBD1. Germline V gene lookup returns CDR1 LNHDA and CDR2 SQIVND (reference sequence). V shed 5 bases, J shed 10 bases, and the junction held 13 bases outside the gene matches. This CDR3 is 15 amino acids long. The CDR3 region is CASSQTGSSPLKLFF. The CDR3 DNA reads TGTGCCAGTAGTCAGACAGGGTCGTCCCCGCTAAAACTGTTTTTT.

V and J are TRBV4-2 and TRBJ1-4; no clear D. The germline gives CDR1 LGHNA, CDR2 YNFKEQ. V lost 2 bases, J lost 7 bases, and 5 bases lay in between. CDR3 length equals 12 residues. This CDR3 is CASSQLGEKLFF. In nucleotides, the CDR3 is TGTGCCAGCAGCCAATTGGGTGAAAAACTGTTTTTT.

V and J are TRBV6-2 or TRBV6-3 and TRBJ1-6; 7 nucleotides line up with TRBD1. CDR1 and CDR2 from the germline V gene are MNHEY and SVGEGT. The V and J ends lost 4 bases and 7 bases, in that order; junction bases with no gene match: 4. The CDR3 is 14 residues long. CDR3 amino acids: CASSLGTENSPLHF. CDR3 nucleotide sequence: TGTGCCAGCAGTTTGGGGACAGAGAATTCACCCCTCCACTTT.

The genes are TRBV2 and TRBJ1-1, with 10 positions matching TRBD1. The CDR3 totals 14 residues. V lost 6 bases to trimming and J lost 12 bases; unmatched junction nucleotides: 13. Germline-derived CDR1 and CDR2 are SNHLY and FYNNEI. The CDR3 sequence is CASRPPRGQGKTFF. CDR3 DNA sequence: TGTGCCAGCAGACCCCCGAGGGGACAGGGGAAAACTTTCTTT.

This clone was detected once. V usage is TRBV6-5 and J usage is TRBJ2-7; the D is unclear. In germline, CDR1 is MNHEY, CDR2 SVGAGI. The CDR3 spans 11 residues. The ends were cut back, 6 bases at V and 3 bases at J, with 6 bases in the middle. The CDR3 region has the DNA TGTGCCAGCAGCGATAACTACGAGCAGTACTTC. Translated: CASSDNYEQYF.

The chain couples TRBV24-1 to TRBJ2-1, with a tentative D call TRBD2 (5 bases). V was trimmed by 7 bases and J by 4 bases, leaving 22 bases between them. CDR3 length: 17 amino acids. Germline V gene data show CDR1 as KGHDR and CDR2 as SFDVKD. Written as DNA, the CDR3 is TGTGCCACCAGCGCCTCGGGTCCGTCCGGGGTTTACAATGAGCAGTTCTTC. It translates to CATSASGPSGVYNEQFF.

This chain joins TRBV2 and TRBJ1-2, with no clear D. Germline CDR1 reads SNHLY; CDR2 reads FYNNEI. The CDR3 totals 12 residues. The V end was cut by 6 bases, the J end by 6 bases, with 11 bases between. CDR3 loop: CASSAIPNGYTF. For the CDR3, the DNA is TGTGCCAGCAGCGCGATCCCCAATGGCTACACCTTC.

V and J are TRBV4-1 and TRBJ1-2; D is unclear. The germline gives CDR1 MGHRA, CDR2 YSYEKL. V dropped 8 bases and J dropped 5 bases, with 18 bases sitting between them. The CDR3 spans 14 residues. In nucleotides, the CDR3 is TGCGCCAGCCGGGGAGGTGGGAACGGGTATGGCTACACCTTC. Translated: CASRGGGNGYGYTF.

The chain's CDR3 is CASSPAGGSGYTF. The CDR3 nucleotides read TGTGCCAGCAGCCCCGCCGGAGGAAGCGGCTACACCTTC. V gene TRBV7-2 combines with J gene TRBJ1-2; D gene uncertain. The CDR3 runs 13 residues. Germline V lookup: CDR1 SGHTA, CDR2 FQGNSA. With 5 bases removed from V and 8 bases from J, the gap between germline ends came to 15 bases. Filled out from reference TRBV7-2 and TRBJ1-2, the complete variable domain reads GAGVSQSPSNKVTEKGKDVELRCDPISGHTALYWYRQSLGQGLEFLIYFQGNSAPDKSGLPSDRFSAERTGGSVSTLTIQRTQQEDSAVYLCASSPAGGSGYTFGSGTRLTVV.

The chain uses TRBV19 and TRBJ1-5; TRBD1 might be the D (5 bases). The CDR3 has 15 amino acids. The V gene's germline CDR1 is LNHDA and CDR2 SQIVND (reference sequence). V was shortened by 3 bases and J by 5 bases, with 14 bases between the two germline ends. DNA for the CDR3: TGTGCCAGTAGTATCGGTCCAGGGAACGATCAGCCCCAGCATTTT. This sequence encodes CASSIGPGNDQPQHF.